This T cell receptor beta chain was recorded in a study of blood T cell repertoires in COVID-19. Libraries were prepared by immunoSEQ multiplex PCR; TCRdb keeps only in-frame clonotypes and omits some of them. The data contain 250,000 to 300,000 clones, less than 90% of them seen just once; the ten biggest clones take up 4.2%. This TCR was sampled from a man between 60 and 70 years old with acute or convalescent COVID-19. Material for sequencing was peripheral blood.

The CDR3 DNA is TGTGCCAGTCCACAGGAAGGAGGGACAGGGGGCTTGGAGACCCAGTACTTC. It translates to CASPQEGGTGGLETQYF. This chain joins TRBV28 and TRBJ2-5, with 12 bases fitting TRBD1. Germline lookup yields CDR1 MDHEN and CDR2 SYDVKM. The V and J ends lost 9 bases and 5 bases, in that order; junction bases with no gene match: 16. The CDR3 contains 17 residues.